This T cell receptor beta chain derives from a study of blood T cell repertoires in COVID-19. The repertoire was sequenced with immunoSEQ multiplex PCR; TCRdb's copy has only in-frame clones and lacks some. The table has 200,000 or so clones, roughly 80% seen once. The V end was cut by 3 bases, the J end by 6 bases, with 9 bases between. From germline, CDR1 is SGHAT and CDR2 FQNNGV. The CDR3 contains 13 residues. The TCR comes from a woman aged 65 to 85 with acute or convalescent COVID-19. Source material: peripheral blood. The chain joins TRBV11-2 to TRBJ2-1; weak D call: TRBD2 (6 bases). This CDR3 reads CASSFRDSNEQFF. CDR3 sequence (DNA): TGTGCCAGCAGCTTCAGGGACTCCAATGAGCAGTTCTTC. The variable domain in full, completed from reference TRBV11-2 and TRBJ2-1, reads EAGVAQSPRYKIIEKRQSVAFWCNPISGHATLYWYQQILGQGPKLLIQFQNNGVVDDSQLPKDRFSAERLKGVDSTLKIQPAKLEDSAVYLCASSFRDSNEQFFGPGTRLTVL.